This T cell receptor beta chain stems from a study of CD8 T cells in ankylosing spondylitis. Study-level findings and limits: Blood of patients with ankylosing spondylitis appeared to be characterized by a TCR beta motif of roughly eight highly homologous variants. Significant enrichment of disease-linked clones was reportedly seen in matched ankylosing spondylitis synovial fluid. Disease-linked clones were CD8+ and relatively rare in peripheral blood. A subset of motif variants has previously been described in the synovial fluid and blood of reactive arthritis.

This clonotype was found many times. Its cognate antigen is unknown. Each CDR3 protein is one row after TCRdb ran MiXCR on the 5' RACE reads. The table lists 45,000 to 65,000 distinct CDR3 sequences, approximately 8% of them singletons. Deletions cut 5 bases from V and 5 bases from J, with 16 bases between. There are 15 residues in the CDR3. The chain is built from TRBV12-3 or TRBV12-4 and TRBJ2-1, with D possibly matching TRBD2 (6 bases). The sequence was collected from a female donor with ankylosing spondylitis or in good health (not recorded which). Sequences were obtained from blood, either unsorted or a sorted T cell fraction (not recorded which). CDR3 nucleotides: TGTGCCAGCAGTGATCCTCGCCGGGGGAACAATGAGCAGTTCTTC. This translates into CASSDPRRGNNEQFF.